Shown below are 6 T cell receptor beta chains from a single sample sequenced in a study of blood T cells in healthy people across ages. Through a sample-barcoded 5' primer and a J-beta primer mix, a second PCR was run for about 6 to 11 cycles. TCRdb recomputed calls from the 5' RACE reads with MiXCR, one row per CDR3 protein. The data show 450,000 to 700,000 distinct CDR3 sequences, about 25% seen once. The sample consisted of blood. These TCRs come from a woman between 65 and 79 years old in good health.

This clonotype was observed a few times. The genes are TRBV6-1 and TRBJ1-4; TRBD1 matches at 9 bases. After removal of 0 bases from V and 5 bases from J, the junction contained 10 bases not matched to a gene. Germline V gene data show CDR1 as MNHNS and CDR2 as SASEGT. This CDR3 is built from 18 residues. As DNA, the CDR3 is TGTGCCAGCAGTGAAGCGTTGGGACAGGGTGTGTCGAATGAAAAACTGTTTTTT. Its protein product is CASSEALGQGVSNEKLFF.

The chain has TRBV21-1 and TRBJ2-2; the table calls TRBD1, which could not be checked here. TRBV21-1 is a listed pseudogene. This CDR3 has 14 amino acids. CDR3 sequence reads: CASTRGHSGGELFF. CDR3 in DNA: TGTGCCAGCACCCGCGGACATTCCGGCGGGGAGCTGTTTTTT.

The V gene is TRBV20-1, the J gene TRBJ1-6; D is uncertain. In germline, CDR1 is DFQATT, CDR2 SNEGSKA (reference sequence). This CDR3 comprises 13 residues. Trimming cost V 5 bases and J 6 bases, with 11 bases left between them. In DNA, the CDR3 is TGCAGTGCTCACCCCTCCGGTAATTCACCCCTCCACTTT. Its protein is CSAHPSGNSPLHF.

This clonotype came up a few times. The chain joins TRBV10-3 to TRBJ2-3; D remains ambiguous. The germline CDR1 and CDR2 sequences are ENHRY and SYGVKD. The CDR3 spans 13 residues. The V and J ends lost 6 bases and 2 bases respectively, with 9 bases between them. The CDR3 DNA sequence: TGTGCCATCAGGGGGTCGGCCACAGATACGCAGTATTTT. Translated, it gives CAIRGSATDTQYF.

In DNA form, the CDR3 reads TGTGCCAGCAGCTTAGCCTACAGTAAACAAGAGACCCAGTACTTC. It encodes CASSLAYSKQETQYF. The J gene is TRBJ2-5, the V gene TRBV7-9; D gene uncertain. V was shortened by 0 bases and J by 2 bases, with 10 bases between the two germline ends. Germline V gene data show CDR1 as SEHNR and CDR2 as FQNEAQ (reference sequence). The CDR3 is made up of 15 amino acids. The whole variable domain, remainder taken from reference TRBV7-9 and TRBJ2-5, is DTGVSQNPRHKITKRGQNVTFRCDPISEHNRLYWYRQTLGQGPEFLTYFQNEAQLEKSRLLSDRFSAERPKGSFSTLEIQRTEQGDSAMYLCASSLAYSKQETQYFGPGTRLLVL.

The chain links TRBV12-3 or TRBV12-4 to TRBJ2-7, with TRBD1 identical over 7 bases. This CDR3 spans 14 amino acids. The V and J ends lost 5 bases and 5 bases, in that order; junction bases with no gene match: 9. The CDR3 protein is CASSLQGVGNEQYF. The CDR3 DNA is TGTGCCAGCAGTCTCCAGGGGGTGGGAAACGAGCAGTACTTC.